The TCR beta chain under discussion was sequenced for a study of T cell repertoires in cytomegalovirus infection. TCRdb processed the reads anew with MiXCR; each CDR3 protein has one entry. This table holds more than 95,000 distinct CDR3 sequences, more than 30% found once. About this clonotype: Its antigen is not known.

CDR1 and CDR2 (germline): SGHRS, YFSETQ. The CDR3 runs 18 residues. The V and J ends lost 4 bases and 4 bases, in that order; junction bases with no gene match: 13. The sequence was obtained from a human donor in good health (CMV status not recorded). Some clones in this sample may be carry-over from other donors' samples. The V call is TRBV5-1, the J call TRBJ2-1; 11 bases are shared with TRBD1. The sample consisted of CD8+ T cells from cultured PBMCs, taken from culture after CMV antigen stimulation. CDR3 residues: CASSAGTGGSNWYNEQFF. The CDR3 nucleotides read TGCGCCAGCAGCGCCGGGACAGGGGGGTCCAACTGGTACAATGAGCAGTTCTTC.